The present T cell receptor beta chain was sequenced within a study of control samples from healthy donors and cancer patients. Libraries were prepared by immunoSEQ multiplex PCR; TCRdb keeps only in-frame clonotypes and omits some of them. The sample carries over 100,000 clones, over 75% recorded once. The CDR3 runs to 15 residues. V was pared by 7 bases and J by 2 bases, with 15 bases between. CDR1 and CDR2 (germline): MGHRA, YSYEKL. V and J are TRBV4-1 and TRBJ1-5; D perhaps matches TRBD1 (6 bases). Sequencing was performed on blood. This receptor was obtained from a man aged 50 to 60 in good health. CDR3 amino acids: CASNTGQRGNQPQHF. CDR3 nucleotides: TGCGCCAGCAACACAGGGCAAAGAGGCAATCAGCCCCAGCATTTT.